The following is a TCR beta chain sequence with its context. Its cognate antigen is unknown. Germline CDR1 SGHRS, CDR2 YFSETQ. This CDR3 is 15 amino acids long. 5'RACE template switching built TCR beta cDNA with unique molecular identifiers. TCRdb re-called the 5' RACE reads and shows each CDR3 protein once, DNA omitted. The sample table includes 350,000 to 400,000 distinct CDR3 sequences. The data originate from a study of T cells expressing NK-cell markers. Study-level information: Among eight sequenced donors, seven carried HCMV seropositivity while one was seronegative. Notes on the study in general: These clonotypes additionally ranked first within the CD3+CD56-NKG2C+ fraction of four donors. Dominant NKG2C+ clonotypes in six donors made up about 1.0-7.5% of CD8+ T cells.

The rearrangement uses TRBV5-1 and TRBJ2-7. This TCR derives from a woman aged 45 to 65 in good health. Material for sequencing was blood T cells: a sorted CD56 or NKG2C T cell subset, CD4+ or CD8+ T cells, or bulk PBMC T cells (not recorded which). CDR3: CASSSGGIQDYEQYF. The full variable domain, rest sourced from reference TRBV5-1 and TRBJ2-7, is KAGVTQTPRYLIKTRGQQVTLSCSPISGHRSVSWYQQTPGQGLQFLFEYFSETQRNKGNFPGRFSGRQFSNSRSEMNVSTLELGDSALYLCASSSGGIQDYEQYFGPGTRLTVT.